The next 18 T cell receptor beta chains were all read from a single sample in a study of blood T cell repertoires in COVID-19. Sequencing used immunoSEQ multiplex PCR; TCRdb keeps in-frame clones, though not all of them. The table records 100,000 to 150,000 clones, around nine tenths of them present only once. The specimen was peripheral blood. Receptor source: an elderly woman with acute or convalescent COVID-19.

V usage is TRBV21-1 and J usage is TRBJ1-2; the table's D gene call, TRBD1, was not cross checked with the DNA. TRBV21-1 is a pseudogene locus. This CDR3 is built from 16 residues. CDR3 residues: CASSKGEPGQGNGYTF. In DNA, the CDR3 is TGTGCCAGCAGCAAAGGGGAACCCGGACAGGGTAATGGCTACACCTTC.

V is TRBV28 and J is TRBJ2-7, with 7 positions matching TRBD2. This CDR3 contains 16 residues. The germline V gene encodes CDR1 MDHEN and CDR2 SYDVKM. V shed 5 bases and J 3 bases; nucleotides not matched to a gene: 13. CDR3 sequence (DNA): TGTGCCAGCAGTACAAATTCGGGGGGTGCTTACTACGAGCAGTACTTC. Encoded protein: CASSTNSGGAYYEQYF.

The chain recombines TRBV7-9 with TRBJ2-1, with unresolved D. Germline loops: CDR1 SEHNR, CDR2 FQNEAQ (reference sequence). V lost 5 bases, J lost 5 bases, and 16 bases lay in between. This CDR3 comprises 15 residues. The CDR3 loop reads CASSTSPVLDNEQFF. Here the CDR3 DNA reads TGTGCCAGCAGCACGAGCCCGGTCCTGGACAATGAGCAGTTCTTC.

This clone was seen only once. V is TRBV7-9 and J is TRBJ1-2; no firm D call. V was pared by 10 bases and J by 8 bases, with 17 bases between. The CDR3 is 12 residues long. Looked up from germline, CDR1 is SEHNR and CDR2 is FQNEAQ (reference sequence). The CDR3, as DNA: TGTGCCATCCAGGACTCCGCCTGGGGCTACACCTTC. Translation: CAIQDSAWGYTF.

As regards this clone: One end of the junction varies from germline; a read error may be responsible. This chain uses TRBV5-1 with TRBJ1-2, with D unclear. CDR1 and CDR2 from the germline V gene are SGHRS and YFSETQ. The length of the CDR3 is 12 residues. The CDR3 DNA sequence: TGCGCCAGCAGCTTGGACACCTTCGTGGGCGCCTTC. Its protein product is CASSLDTFVGAF.

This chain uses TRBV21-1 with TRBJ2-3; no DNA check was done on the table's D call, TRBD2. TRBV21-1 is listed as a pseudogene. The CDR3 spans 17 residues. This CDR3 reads CASSPRTSGDSTDTQYF. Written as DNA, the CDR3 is TGTGCCAGCAGCCCTAGGACTAGCGGGGACAGCACAGATACGCAGTATTTT.

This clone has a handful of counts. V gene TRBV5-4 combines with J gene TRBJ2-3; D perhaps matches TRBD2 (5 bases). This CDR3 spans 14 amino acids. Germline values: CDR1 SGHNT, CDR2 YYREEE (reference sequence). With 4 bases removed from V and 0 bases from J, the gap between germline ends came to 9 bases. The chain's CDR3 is CASSGGSSTDTQYF. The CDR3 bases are TGTGCCAGCAGCGGAGGTTCTAGCACAGATACGCAGTATTTT.

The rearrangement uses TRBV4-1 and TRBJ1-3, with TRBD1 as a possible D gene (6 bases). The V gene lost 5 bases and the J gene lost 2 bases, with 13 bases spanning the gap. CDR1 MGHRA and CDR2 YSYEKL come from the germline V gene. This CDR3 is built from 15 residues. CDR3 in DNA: TGCGCCAGCAGCTATAACCGGGACACTGGAAACACCATATATTTT. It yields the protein CASSYNRDTGNTIYF.

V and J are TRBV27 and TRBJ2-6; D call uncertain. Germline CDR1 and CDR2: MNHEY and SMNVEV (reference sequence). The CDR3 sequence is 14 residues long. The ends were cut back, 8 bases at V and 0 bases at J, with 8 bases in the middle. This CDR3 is CASRIHSGANVLTF. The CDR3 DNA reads TGTGCCAGCCGAATACACTCTGGGGCCAACGTCCTGACTTTC.

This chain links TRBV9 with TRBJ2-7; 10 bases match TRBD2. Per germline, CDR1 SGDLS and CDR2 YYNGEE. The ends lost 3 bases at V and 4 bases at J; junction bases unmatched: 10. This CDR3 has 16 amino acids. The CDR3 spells CASSEAPAGGRYEQYF. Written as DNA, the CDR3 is TGTGCCAGCAGCGAGGCCCCAGCGGGGGGGCGGTACGAGCAGTACTTC.

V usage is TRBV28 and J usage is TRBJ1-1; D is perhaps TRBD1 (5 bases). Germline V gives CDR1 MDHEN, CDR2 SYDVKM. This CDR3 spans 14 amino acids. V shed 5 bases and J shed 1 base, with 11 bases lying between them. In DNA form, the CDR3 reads TGTGCCAGCAGTGCAGGGATGGGGAACACTGAAGCTTTCTTT. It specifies CASSAGMGNTEAFF.

This chain's CDR3 is CASSERWDRSYEQYF. DNA for the CDR3: TGTGCCAGCAGTGAGAGGTGGGACAGGTCCTACGAGCAGTACTTC. The chain recombines TRBV2 with TRBJ2-7, with 8 nucleotides matching TRBD1. The CDR3 is 15 residues long. CDR1 and CDR2 from the germline V gene are SNHLY and FYNNEI. The V and J ends lost 3 bases and 1 base, in that order; junction bases with no gene match: 5. The full variable domain, rest sourced from reference TRBV2 and TRBJ2-7, is EPEVTQTPSHQVTQMGQEVILRCVPISNHLYFYWYRQILGQKVEFLVSFYNNEISEKSEIFDDQFSVERPDGSNFTLKIRSTKLEDSAMYFCASSERWDRSYEQYFGPGTRLTVT.

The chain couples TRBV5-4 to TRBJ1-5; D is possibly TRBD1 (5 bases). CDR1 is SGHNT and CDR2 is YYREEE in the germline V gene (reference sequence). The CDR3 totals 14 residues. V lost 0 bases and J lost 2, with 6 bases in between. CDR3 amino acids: CASSLAGGNQPQHF. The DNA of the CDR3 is TGTGCCAGCAGCTTGGCGGGGGGCAATCAGCCCCAGCATTTT.

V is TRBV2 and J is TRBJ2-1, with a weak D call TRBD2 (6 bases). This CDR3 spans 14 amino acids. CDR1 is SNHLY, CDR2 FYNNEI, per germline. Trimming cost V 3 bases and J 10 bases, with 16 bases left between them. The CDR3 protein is CASSELGGSGEQFF. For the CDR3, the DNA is TGTGCCAGCAGTGAGCTCGGGGGATCGGGGGAGCAGTTCTTC.

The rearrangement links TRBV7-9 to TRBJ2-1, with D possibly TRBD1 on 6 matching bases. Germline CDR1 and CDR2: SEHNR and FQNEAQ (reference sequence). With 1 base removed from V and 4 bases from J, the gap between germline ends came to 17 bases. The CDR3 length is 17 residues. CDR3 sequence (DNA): TGTGCCAGCAGCTTAGTTGGGGGCGTGGGAATATACAATGAGCAGTTCTTC. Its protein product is CASSLVGGVGIYNEQFF.

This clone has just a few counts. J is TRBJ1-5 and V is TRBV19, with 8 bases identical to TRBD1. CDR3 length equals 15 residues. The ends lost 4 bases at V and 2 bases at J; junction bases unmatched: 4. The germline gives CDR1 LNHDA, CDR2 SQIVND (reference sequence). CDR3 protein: CASSTQGAGNQPQHF. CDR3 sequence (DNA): TGTGCCAGTAGTACTCAGGGGGCTGGCAATCAGCCCCAGCATTTT.

CDR3 in DNA: TGTGCCAGCAGTTTATCGCGGCAGGGGAGGGGTGGGGAAGCTTTCTTT. It is translated as CASSLSRQGRGGEAFF. V gene TRBV27 combines with J gene TRBJ1-1; D perhaps matches TRBD1 (6 bases). In germline, CDR1 is MNHEY, CDR2 SMNVEV (reference sequence). This CDR3 region has 16 residues. The ends were cut back, 0 bases at V and 8 bases at J, with 19 bases in the middle.

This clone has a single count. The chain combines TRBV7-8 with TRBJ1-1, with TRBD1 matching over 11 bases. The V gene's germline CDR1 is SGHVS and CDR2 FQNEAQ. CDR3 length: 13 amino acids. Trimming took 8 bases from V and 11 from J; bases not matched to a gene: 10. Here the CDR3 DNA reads TGTGCCAGCGCGGACAGGGGGCATTCCGCCGCTTTCTTT. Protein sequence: CASADRGHSAAFF.